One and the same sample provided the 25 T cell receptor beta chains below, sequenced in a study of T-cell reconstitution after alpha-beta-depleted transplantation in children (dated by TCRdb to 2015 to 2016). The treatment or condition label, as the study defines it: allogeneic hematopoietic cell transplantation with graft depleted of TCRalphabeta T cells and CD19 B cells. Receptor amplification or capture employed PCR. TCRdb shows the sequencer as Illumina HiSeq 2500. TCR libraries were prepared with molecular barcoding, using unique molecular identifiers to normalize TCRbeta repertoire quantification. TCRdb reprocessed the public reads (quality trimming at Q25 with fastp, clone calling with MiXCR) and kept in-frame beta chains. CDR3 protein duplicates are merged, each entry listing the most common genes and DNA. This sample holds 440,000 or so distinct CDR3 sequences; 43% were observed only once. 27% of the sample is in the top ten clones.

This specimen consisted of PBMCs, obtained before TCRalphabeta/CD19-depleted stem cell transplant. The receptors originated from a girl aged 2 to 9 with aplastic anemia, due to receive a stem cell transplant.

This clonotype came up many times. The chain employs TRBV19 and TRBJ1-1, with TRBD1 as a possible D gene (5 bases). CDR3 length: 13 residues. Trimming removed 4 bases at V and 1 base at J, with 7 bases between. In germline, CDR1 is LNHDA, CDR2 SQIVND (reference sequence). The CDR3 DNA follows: TGTGCCAGTAGTAGAAGGGGGAACACTGAAGCTTTCTTT. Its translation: CASSRRGNTEAFF.

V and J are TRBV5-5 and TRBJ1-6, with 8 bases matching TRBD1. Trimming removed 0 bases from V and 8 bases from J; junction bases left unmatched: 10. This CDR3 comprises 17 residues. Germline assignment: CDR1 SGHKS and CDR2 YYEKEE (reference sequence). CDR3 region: CASSLGDRGPIDSPLHF. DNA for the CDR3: TGTGCCAGCAGCTTGGGAGACAGGGGCCCGATCGATTCACCCCTCCACTTT.

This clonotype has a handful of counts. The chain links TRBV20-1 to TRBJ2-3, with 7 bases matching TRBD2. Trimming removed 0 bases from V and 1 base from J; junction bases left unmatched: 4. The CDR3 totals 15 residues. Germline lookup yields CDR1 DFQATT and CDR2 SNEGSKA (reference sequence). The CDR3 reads CSAREFTSGTDTQYF. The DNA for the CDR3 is TGCAGTGCTAGAGAGTTCACTAGCGGCACAGATACGCAGTATTTT.

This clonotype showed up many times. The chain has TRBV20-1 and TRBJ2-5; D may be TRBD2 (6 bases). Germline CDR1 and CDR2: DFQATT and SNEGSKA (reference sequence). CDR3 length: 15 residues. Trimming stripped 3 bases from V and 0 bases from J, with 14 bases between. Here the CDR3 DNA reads TGCAGTGCTAGGGGACTTTTGTCTAACCAAGAGACCCAGTACTTC. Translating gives CSARGLLSNQETQYF.

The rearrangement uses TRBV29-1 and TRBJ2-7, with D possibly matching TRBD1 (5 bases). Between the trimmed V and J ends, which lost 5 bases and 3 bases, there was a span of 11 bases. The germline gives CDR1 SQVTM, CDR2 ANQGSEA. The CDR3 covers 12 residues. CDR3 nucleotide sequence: TGCAGCGTTCAATTTCAGGGCTACGAGCAGTACTTC. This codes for CSVQFQGYEQYF.

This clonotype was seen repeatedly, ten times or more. This CDR3 reads CASSPAHWRAGGSNEQYF. CDR3 bases: TGTGCCAGCAGCCCCGCCCACTGGAGAGCGGGAGGTTCCAACGAGCAGTACTTC. V is TRBV7-4 and J is TRBJ2-7; 9 bases are a match to TRBD2. V gave up 5 bases and J gave up 5 bases; unmatched junction bases: 19. Germline V gene sequence: CDR1 SGHVT, CDR2 SQSDAQ. CDR3 size: 18 residues.

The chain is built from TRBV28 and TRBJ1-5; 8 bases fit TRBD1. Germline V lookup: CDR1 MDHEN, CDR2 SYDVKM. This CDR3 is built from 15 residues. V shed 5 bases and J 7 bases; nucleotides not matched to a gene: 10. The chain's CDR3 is CASSRTGGGRQPQHF. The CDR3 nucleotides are TGTGCCAGCAGTCGAACAGGGGGAGGGAGACAGCCCCAGCATTTT.

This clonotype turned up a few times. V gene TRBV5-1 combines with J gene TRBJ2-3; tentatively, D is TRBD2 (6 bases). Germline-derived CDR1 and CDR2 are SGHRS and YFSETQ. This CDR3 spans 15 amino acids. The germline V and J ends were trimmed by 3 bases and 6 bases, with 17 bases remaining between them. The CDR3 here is CASSSLDVGRDTQYF. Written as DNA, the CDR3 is TGCGCCAGCAGCTCCCTGGATGTAGGGAGGGATACGCAGTATTTT.

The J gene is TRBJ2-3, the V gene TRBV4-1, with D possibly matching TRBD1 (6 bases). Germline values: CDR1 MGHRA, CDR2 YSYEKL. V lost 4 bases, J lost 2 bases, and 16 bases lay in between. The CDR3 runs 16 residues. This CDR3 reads CASSRPDRLDTDTQYF. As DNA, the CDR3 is TGCGCCAGCAGCCGTCCCGACAGGTTAGACACAGATACGCAGTATTTT.

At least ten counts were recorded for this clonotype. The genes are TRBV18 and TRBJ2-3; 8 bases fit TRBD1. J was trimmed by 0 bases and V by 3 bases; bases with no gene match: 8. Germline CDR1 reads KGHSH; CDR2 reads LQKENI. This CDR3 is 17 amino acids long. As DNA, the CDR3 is TGTGCCAGCTCACCCCTGACAGGGGCGTCCAGCACAGATACGCAGTATTTT. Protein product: CASSPLTGASSTDTQYF. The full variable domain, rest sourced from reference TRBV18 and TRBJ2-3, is NAGVMQNPRHLVRRRGQEARLRCSPMKGHSHVYWYRQLPEEGLKFMVYLQKENIIDESGMPKERFSAEFPKEGPSILRIQQVVRGDSAAYFCASSPLTGASSTDTQYFGPGTRLTVL.

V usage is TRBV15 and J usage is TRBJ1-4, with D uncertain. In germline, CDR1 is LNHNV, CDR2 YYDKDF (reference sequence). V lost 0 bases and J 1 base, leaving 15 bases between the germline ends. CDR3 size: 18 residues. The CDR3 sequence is CATSRDPDVRGTNEKLFF. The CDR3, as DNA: TGTGCCACCAGCAGAGATCCGGACGTCAGAGGAACTAATGAAAAACTGTTTTTT.

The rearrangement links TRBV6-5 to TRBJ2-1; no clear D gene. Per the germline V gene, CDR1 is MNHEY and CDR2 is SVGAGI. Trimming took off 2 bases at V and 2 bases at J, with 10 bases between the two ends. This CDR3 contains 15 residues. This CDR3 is CASSYRSPTYNEQFF. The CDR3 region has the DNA TGTGCCAGCAGTTACCGGAGTCCGACCTACAATGAGCAGTTCTTC.

CDR3 DNA: TGTGCCAGCAGTCGCAGGGGGGGGACTGAAGCTTTCTTT. Amino acids: CASSRRGGTEAFF. The chain links TRBV11-3 to TRBJ1-1; TRBD1 matches at 7 bases. V was pared by 6 bases and J by 5 bases, with 6 bases of the junction left unmatched. From germline, CDR1 is SGHNT and CDR2 YENEEA. CDR3 length equals 13 residues.

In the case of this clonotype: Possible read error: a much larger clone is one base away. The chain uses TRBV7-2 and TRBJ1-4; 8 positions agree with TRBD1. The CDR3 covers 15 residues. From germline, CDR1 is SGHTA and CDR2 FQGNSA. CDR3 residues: CSSSLWGQVDEKLFF. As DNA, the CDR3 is TGTTCCAGCAGCTTATGGGGACAGGTGGATGAAAAACTGTTTTTT.

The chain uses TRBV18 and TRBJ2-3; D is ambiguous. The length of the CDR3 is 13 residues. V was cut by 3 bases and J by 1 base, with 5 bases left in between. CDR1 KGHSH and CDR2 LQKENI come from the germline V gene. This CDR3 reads CASSPVGTDTQYF. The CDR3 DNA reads TGTGCCAGCTCACCTGTGGGCACAGATACGCAGTATTTT.

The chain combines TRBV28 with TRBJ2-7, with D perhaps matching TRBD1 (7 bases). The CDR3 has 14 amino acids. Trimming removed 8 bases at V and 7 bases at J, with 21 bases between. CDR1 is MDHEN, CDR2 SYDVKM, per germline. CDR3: CASRWQGGASEQYF. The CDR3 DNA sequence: TGTGCCAGCCGGTGGCAGGGGGGCGCGTCGGAGCAGTACTTC.

The CDR3 here is CASSDRDRPHTDTQYF. The CDR3 DNA sequence: TGTGCCAGCAGTGACCGGGACAGACCACACACAGATACGCAGTATTTT. This chain joins TRBV6-2 or TRBV6-3 and TRBJ2-3; 7 positions agree with TRBD1. This CDR3 is built from 16 residues. Unmatched junction bases numbered 10, after V lost 5 bases and J lost 2 bases. Germline assignment: CDR1 MNHEY and CDR2 SVGEGT.

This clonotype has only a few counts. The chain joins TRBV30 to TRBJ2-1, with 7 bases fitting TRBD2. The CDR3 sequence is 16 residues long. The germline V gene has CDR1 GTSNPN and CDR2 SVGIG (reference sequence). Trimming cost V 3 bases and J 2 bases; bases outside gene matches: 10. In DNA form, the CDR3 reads TGTGCCTGGAGCGCCCCCGGGAGCGGGACCTACAATGAGCAGTTCTTC. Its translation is CAWSAPGSGTYNEQFF.

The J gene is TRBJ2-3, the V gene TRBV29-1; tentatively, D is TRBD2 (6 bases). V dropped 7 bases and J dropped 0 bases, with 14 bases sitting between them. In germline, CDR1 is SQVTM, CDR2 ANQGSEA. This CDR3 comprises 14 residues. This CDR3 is CSAIAVGSTDTQYF. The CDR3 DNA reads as TGCAGCGCGATAGCGGTTGGAAGCACAGATACGCAGTATTTT.

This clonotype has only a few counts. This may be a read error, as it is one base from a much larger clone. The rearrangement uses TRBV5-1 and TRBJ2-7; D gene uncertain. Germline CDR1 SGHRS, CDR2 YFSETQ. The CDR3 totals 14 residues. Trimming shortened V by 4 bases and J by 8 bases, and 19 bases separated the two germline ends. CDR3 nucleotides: TGCGCCAGCAGCGGCCTTTCCGGCGATTACCAGCAGTACTTC. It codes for CASSGLSGDYQQYF.

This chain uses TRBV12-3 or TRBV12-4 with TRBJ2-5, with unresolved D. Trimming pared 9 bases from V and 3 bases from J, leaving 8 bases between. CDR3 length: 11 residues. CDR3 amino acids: CARSKKETQYF. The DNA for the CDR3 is TGTGCCAGGTCCAAAAAAGAGACCCAGTACTTC.

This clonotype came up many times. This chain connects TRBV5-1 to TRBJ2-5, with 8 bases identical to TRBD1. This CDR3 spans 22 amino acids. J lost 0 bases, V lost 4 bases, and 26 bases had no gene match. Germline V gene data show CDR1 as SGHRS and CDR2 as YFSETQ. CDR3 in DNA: TGCGCCAGCAGCCCAACCTTTGAGCCTGTCATCTGGGGACAGGCGTACCAAGAGACCCAGTACTTC. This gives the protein CASSPTFEPVIWGQAYQETQYF.

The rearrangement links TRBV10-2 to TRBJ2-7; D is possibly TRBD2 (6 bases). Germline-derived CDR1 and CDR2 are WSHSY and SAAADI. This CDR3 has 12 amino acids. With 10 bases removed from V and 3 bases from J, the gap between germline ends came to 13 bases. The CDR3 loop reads CATLADDYEQYF. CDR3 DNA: TGCGCCACTTTAGCGGACGACTACGAGCAGTACTTC.

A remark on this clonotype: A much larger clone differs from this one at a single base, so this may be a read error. The CDR3 coding sequence is TGTGCCAGCAGCTTAGGTCTAGCGGGAGGCTCAAACAATGAGCATTTCTTC. The encoded protein is CASSLGLAGGSNNEHFF. The rearrangement joins TRBV7-9 to TRBJ2-1; 11 positions match TRBD2. Per the germline V gene, CDR1 is SEHNR and CDR2 is FQNEAQ (reference sequence). This CDR3 has 17 residues.

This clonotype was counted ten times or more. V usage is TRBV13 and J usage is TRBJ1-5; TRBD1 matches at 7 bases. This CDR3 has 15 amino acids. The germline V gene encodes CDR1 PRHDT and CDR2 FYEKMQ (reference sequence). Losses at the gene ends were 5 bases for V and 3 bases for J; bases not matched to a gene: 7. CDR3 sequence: CASSEGTGANQPQHF. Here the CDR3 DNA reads TGTGCCAGCAGCGAGGGCACAGGGGCCAATCAGCCCCAGCATTTT.